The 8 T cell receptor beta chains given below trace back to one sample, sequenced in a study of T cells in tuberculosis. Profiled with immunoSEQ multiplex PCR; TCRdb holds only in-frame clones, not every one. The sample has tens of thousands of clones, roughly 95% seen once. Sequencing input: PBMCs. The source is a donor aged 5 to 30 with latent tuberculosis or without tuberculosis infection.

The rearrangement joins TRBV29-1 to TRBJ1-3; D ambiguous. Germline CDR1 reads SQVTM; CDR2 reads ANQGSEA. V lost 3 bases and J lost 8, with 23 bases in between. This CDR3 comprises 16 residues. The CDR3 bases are TGCAGCGTTGATGTGTCGTCATGTTCTAGTGAGGACACCATATATTTT. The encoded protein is CSVDVSSCSSEDTIYF. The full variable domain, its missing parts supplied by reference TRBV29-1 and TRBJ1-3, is SAVISQKPSRDICQRGTSLTIQCQVDSQVTMMFWYRQQPGQSLTLIATANQGSEATYESGFVIDKFPISRPNLTFSTLTVSNMSPEDSSIYLCSVDVSSCSSEDTIYFGEGSWLTVV.

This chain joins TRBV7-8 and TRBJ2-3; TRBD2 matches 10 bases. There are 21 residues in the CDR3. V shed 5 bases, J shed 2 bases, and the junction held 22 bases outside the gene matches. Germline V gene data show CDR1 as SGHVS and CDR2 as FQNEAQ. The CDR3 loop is CASSRARGLAGAMISTDTQYF. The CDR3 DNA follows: TGTGCCAGCAGCCGTGCAAGGGGGCTAGCGGGGGCAATGATATCCACAGATACGCAGTATTTT.

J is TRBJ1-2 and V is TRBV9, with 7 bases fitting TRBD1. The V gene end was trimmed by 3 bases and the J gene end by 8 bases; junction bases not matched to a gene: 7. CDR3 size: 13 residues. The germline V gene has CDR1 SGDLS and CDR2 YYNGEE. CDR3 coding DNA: TGTGCCAGCAGCGCTAGACAGGGACGGGGCTACACCTTC. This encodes CASSARQGRGYTF. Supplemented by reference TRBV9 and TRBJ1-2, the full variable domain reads DSGVTQTPKHLITATGQRVTLRCSPRSGDLSVYWYQQSLDQGLQFLIQYYNGEERAKGNILERFSAQQFPDLHSELNLSSLELGDSALYFCASSARQGRGYTFGSGTRLTVV.

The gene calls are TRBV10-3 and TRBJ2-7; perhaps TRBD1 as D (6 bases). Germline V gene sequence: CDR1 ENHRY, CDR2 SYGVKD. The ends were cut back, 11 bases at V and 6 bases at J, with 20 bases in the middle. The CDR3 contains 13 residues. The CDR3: CAGLVGRRGEQYV. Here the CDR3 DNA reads TGTGCCGGGTTGGTGGGGCGCAGGGGCGAGCAGTACGTC.

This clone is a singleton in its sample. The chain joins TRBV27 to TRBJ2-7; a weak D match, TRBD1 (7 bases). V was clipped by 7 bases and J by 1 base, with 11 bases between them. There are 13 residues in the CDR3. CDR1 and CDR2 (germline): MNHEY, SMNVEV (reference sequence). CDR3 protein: CASTGGTSYEQYF. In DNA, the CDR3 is TGTGCCAGCACAGGGGGGACATCCTACGAGCAGTACTTC.

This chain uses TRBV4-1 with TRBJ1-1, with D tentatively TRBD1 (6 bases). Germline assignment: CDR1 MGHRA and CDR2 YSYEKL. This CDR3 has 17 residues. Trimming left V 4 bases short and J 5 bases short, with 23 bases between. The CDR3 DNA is TGCGCCAGCAGCCCTCCGGGGGGCTGGAGTCCGGGAACTGAAGCTTTCTTT. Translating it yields CASSPPGGWSPGTEAFF.

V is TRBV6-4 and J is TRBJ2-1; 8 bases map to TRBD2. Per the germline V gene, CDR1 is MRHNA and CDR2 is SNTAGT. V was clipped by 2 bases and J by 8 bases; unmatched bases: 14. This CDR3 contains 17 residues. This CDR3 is CASSDAGGSGGWDEQFF. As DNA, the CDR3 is TGTGCCAGCAGTGACGCCGGAGGGAGCGGGGGTTGGGATGAGCAGTTCTTC.

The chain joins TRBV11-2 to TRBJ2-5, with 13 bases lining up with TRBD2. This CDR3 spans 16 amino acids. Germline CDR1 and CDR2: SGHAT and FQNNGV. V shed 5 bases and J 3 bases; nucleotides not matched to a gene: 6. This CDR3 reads CASSPWTSGGKETQYF. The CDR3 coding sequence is TGTGCCAGCAGCCCCTGGACTAGCGGGGGCAAAGAGACCCAGTACTTC.